The rows below give T cell receptor beta chains drawn from one sample of a study of PD-1 blockade in classical Hodgkin lymphoma. Method: immunoSEQ multiplex PCR; TCRdb's copy keeps in-frame clones and lacks some. The data hold roughly 30,000 clones, with 80% to 90% observed a single time. Sample: CD4+ T cells from blood, taken before the fourth cycle of nivolumab. These receptors were taken from a human donor with classical Hodgkin lymphoma. The CDR3 runs from the conserved cysteine through the conserved F or W. D genes are given only for firm matches. Rows give clone size only sometimes, using once, few, many, or a class for an expanded clone.

-	TRBV29-1	TRBJ2-3	-	TGCAGCTTCTCGACAGGTATTAGCACAGATACGCAGTATTTT	CSFSTGISTDTQYF
-	TRBV7-9	TRBJ1-1	-	TGTGCCAGCAGTAAACAGCTGAACACTGAAGCTTTCTTT	CASSKQLNTEAFF
-	TRBV30	TRBJ1-1	-	TGTGCCTGGAGTGTACGGGGTGGGAACACTGAAGCTTTCTTT	CAWSVRGGNTEAFF
-	TRBV28	TRBJ2-7	once	TGTGCCAGCAGTTGGAACTACGAGCAGTACTTC	CASSWNYEQYF
TRBD1	TRBV4-1	TRBJ1-5	few	TGCGCCAGCAGCCAGGGGACAGGGGGACAGCCCCAGCATTTT	CASSQGTGGQPQHF
TRBD1	TRBV10-1	TRBJ1-2	once	TGCGCCAGCAGTGACTCGGCGGACAGGGGGCATGGCTACACCTTC	CASSDSADRGHGYTF
TRBD2	TRBV5-1	TRBJ2-7	-	TGCGCCAGCAGCTTGGCGGGGGGGCTGAACGAGCAGTACTTC	CASSLAGGLNEQYF
TRBD2	TRBV30	TRBJ2-3	-	TGTGCCTGGGCGGGGGGAGGAAAAGCAGATACGCAGTATTTT	CAWAGGGKADTQYF
-	TRBV5-1	TRBJ1-3	-	TGCGCCAGCAGCAACGGACAGTCTGGAAACACCATATATTTT	CASSNGQSGNTIYF
-	TRBV5-1	TRBJ2-3	-	TGCGCCAGCAGCTTGCCAAGCACAGATACGCAGTATTTT	CASSLPSTDTQYF
-	TRBV28	TRBJ2-7	-	TGTGCCAGCAGTTTATTTGGGGTGTACGAGCAGTACTTC	CASSLFGVYEQYF
-	TRBV4-1	TRBJ2-1	-	TGCGCCAGCAGCCAAGACCCCCTATTGTGGGACCCCAAAAGGAATGAGCAGTTCTTC	CASSQDPLLWDPKRNEQFF
-	TRBV23-1	TRBJ1-5	-	TGCGCCAGCAGTCAACCTCGCCGGGACTATCACTTTGGCAATCAGCCCCAGCATTTT	CASSQPRRDYHFGNQPQHF
-	TRBV6-6	TRBJ2-2	-	TGTGCCACTTCAGAGGGGGTGGACACCGGGGAGCTGTTTTTT	CATSEGVDTGELFF
-	TRBV30	TRBJ1-1	-	TGTGCCTGGGGGGGGGAAGCGAGAAGAAGAAGGGCTTTCTTT	CAWGGEARRRRAFF
TRBD1	TRBV19	TRBJ1-2	-	TGTGCCAGTAGTATAGATTCCGGACAGGCATATGGCTACACCTTC	CASSIDSGQAYGYTF
-	TRBV19	TRBJ1-2	-	TGTGCCAGTAGTATAGATACGACAGGAAACTATGGCTACACCTTC	CASSIDTTGNYGYTF
-	TRBV4-3	TRBJ2-3	-	TGCGCCAGCAGCCAAGATATGGGGGGTGCGCAGTATTTT	CASSQDMGGAQYF
-	TRBV5-4	TRBJ2-1	once	TGTGCCAGCAGCTTGGAAGGAGGCGCCTACAATGAGCAGTTCTTC	CASSLEGGAYNEQFF